Each of the 5 T cell receptor beta chains below was sequenced from the same sample in a study of regulatory T cells in long-lasting Graves disease. Time point described: persistent/refractory GD, antithyroid drugs over 5 years with positive TRAb. The TCR library was made from RNA extracted from PBMCs. TCR beta libraries were built with iRepertoire HTBI primers and Arm-PCR of CDR3 regions. Each CDR3 protein gets one entry after TCRdb re-called the multiplex PCR reads with MiXCR. Of under 500,000 distinct CDR3 sequences detected, 20% appear once; the ten largest clones hold 7% to 10%. The sequencing used peripheral blood mononuclear cells (PBMCs), collected when the disease was refractory, from a patient treated with antithyroid drugs. These receptors all stem from a female donor with Graves disease.

This clonotype was counted only a few times. The chain recombines TRBV5-1 with TRBJ1-2; a weak D match, TRBD1 (5 bases). Germline V gene lookup returns CDR1 SGHRS and CDR2 YFSETQ. The V end lost 5 bases, the J end lost 7 bases, and 18 bases lay between the germline ends. The CDR3 consists of 14 residues. The CDR3 is CASSHGGTPAGYTF. DNA of the CDR3: TGCGCCAGCAGTCATGGGGGGACTCCGGCTGGCTACACCTTC.

This clonotype has more than one count but fewer than ten. The chain recombines TRBV28 with TRBJ1-5; D remains unclear. CDR1 and CDR2 from the germline V gene are MDHEN and SYDVKM. This CDR3 has 16 residues. The V end was cut by 6 bases, the J end by 0 bases, with 15 bases between. In DNA form, the CDR3 reads TGTGCCAGCAGCCCGTCGGGAGTGAATAGCAATCAGCCCCAGCATTTT. It is translated as CASSPSGVNSNQPQHF.

This clonotype has at least ten counts. The V gene is TRBV3-1, the J gene TRBJ1-1; D is unresolved. This CDR3 is 13 amino acids long. CDR1 and CDR2 (germline): LGHDT, YNNKEL (reference sequence). Trimming stripped 1 base from V and 1 base from J, with 4 bases between. CDR3 sequence: CASSQVQNTEAFF. Written as DNA, the CDR3 is TGTGCCAGCAGCCAAGTACAGAACACTGAAGCTTTCTTT. The full variable domain, completed using reference TRBV3-1 and TRBJ1-1, is DTAVSQTPKYLVTQMGNDKSIKCEQNLGHDTMYWYKQDSKKFLKIMFSYNNKELIINETVPNRFSPKSPDKAHLNLHINSLELGDSAVYFCASSQVQNTEAFFGQGTRLTVV.

This clonotype was counted a few times. The rearrangement uses TRBV6-1 and TRBJ2-2; D is ambiguous. V was pared by 6 bases and J by 8 bases, with 10 bases between. Germline-derived CDR1 and CDR2 are MNHNS and SASEGT. This CDR3 has 12 amino acids. The CDR3 protein is CASRTVLGELFF. CDR3 in DNA: TGTGCCAGCAGAACAGTACTTGGGGAGCTGTTTTTT.

With regard to this clonotype: A much more abundant neighbour one base away suggests this may be a read error. The V gene is TRBV18, the J gene TRBJ2-7; no clear D gene. Germline V lookup: CDR1 KGHSH, CDR2 LQKENI. The CDR3 runs 13 residues. The V gene lost 0 bases and the J gene lost 2 bases, with 5 bases spanning the gap. The CDR3 loop reads CASSPPNPYEQYF. The CDR3 coding sequence is TGTGCCAGCTCACCACCGAATCCCTACGAGCAGTACTTC.